These T cell receptor beta chains were read from a single sample in a study of cytomegalovirus exposure and HLA in healthy donors. Sequencing used immunoSEQ multiplex PCR; TCRdb keeps in-frame clones, though not all of them. The data contain around 180,000 clones, just under 80% of them seen just once; the ten biggest clones take up roughly an eighth. Input material: PBMCs. These receptors all come from a woman aged 45-65 years in good health and CMV-seropositive. The CDR3 runs from the conserved cysteine through the conserved F or W. The D gene is left open where the match is weak. Not all rows give a size; the values are once, few, many and, for expanded clones, a class.

v_call: TRBV5-3
d_call: TRBD1
j_call: TRBJ1-2
clone_size: -
cdr3_nt: TGTGCCAGAAGGACCGGGACAGGGCGATCTTCCCCCTCCCGGACCTTC
cdr3_aa: CARRTGTGRSSPSRTF

v_call: TRBV27
d_call: -
j_call: TRBJ1-1
clone_size: -
cdr3_nt: TGTGCCAGCAGTCTAACACAGATAACAAACACTGAAGCTTTCTTT
cdr3_aa: CASSLTQITNTEAFF

v_call: TRBV5-1
d_call: TRBD1
j_call: TRBJ2-7
clone_size: -
cdr3_nt: TGCGCCAGCAGCTTGGGCGGGACAGGGGTCAGCGAGCAGTACTTC
cdr3_aa: CASSLGGTGVSEQYF

v_call: TRBV19
d_call: TRBD2
j_call: TRBJ2-4
clone_size: -
cdr3_nt: TGTGCCAGTAGTAGAGATAGCGGGGTAGGAAACATTCAGTACTTC
cdr3_aa: CASSRDSGVGNIQYF

v_call: TRBV12-5
d_call: TRBD1
j_call: TRBJ1-4
clone_size: -
cdr3_nt: TGTGCTAGTGTTGGACAGGAAGCTGTGGGGAAACTGTTTTTT
cdr3_aa: CASVGQEAVGKLFF

v_call: TRBV6-1
d_call: -
j_call: TRBJ1-5
clone_size: few
cdr3_nt: TGTGCCAGCAGTGAGCAGGGCGGTGTAGGAAATCAGCCCCAGCATTTT
cdr3_aa: CASSEQGGVGNQPQHF

v_call: TRBV19
d_call: -
j_call: TRBJ1-5
clone_size: once
cdr3_nt: TGTGCCAGTAGTATTGAGGGAGGGGGTGATCAGCCCCAGCATTTT
cdr3_aa: CASSIEGGGDQPQHF

v_call: TRBV11-2
d_call: -
j_call: TRBJ2-2
clone_size: -
cdr3_nt: TGTGCCAGCAGCTTATTGTATCCAGGGGATCTGGACACCGGGGAGCTGTTTTTT
cdr3_aa: CASSLLYPGDLDTGELFF

v_call: TRBV9
d_call: -
j_call: TRBJ1-1
clone_size: -
cdr3_nt: TGTGCCAGCAGCCCCCCCTCACAGATGAACACTGAAGCTTTCTTT
cdr3_aa: CASSPPSQMNTEAFF

v_call: TRBV6-1
d_call: -
j_call: TRBJ1-5
clone_size: -
cdr3_nt: TGTGCCAGCATCACCAATTGGGAGGGCCAGCCCCAGCATTTT
cdr3_aa: CASITNWEGQPQHF

v_call: TRBV5-1
d_call: -
j_call: TRBJ2-3
clone_size: once
cdr3_nt: TGCGCCAGCAGCTTGGGGTACAGGGATAGCACAGATACGCAGTATTTT
cdr3_aa: CASSLGYRDSTDTQYF

v_call: TRBV28
d_call: TRBD2
j_call: TRBJ2-1
clone_size: -
cdr3_nt: TGTGCCAGCAGTGGCGAGGGACTAGCGGGGGGGAGCTCCTACAATGAGCAGTTCTTC
cdr3_aa: CASSGEGLAGGSSYNEQFF

v_call: TRBV2
d_call: TRBD1
j_call: TRBJ1-2
clone_size: -
cdr3_nt: TGTGCCAGCATTGAAGAAGTGACAGGGGGTGTGGGCTACACCTTC
cdr3_aa: CASIEEVTGGVGYTF

v_call: TRBV6-5
d_call: TRBD1
j_call: TRBJ1-1
clone_size: -
cdr3_nt: TGTGCCAGCGGACAGGGCGACCGAGCTTTCTTT
cdr3_aa: CASGQGDRAFF

v_call: TRBV6-1
d_call: TRBD2
j_call: TRBJ2-5
clone_size: -
cdr3_nt: TGTGCCAGCAGGGAGCGGGGACTCCAAGAGACCCAGTACTTC
cdr3_aa: CASRERGLQETQYF

v_call: TRBV5-1
d_call: -
j_call: TRBJ2-6
clone_size: -
cdr3_nt: TGCGCCAGCAGCAGCCAGGGCTCTGGGGCCAACGTCCTGACTTTC
cdr3_aa: CASSSQGSGANVLTF

v_call: TRBV5-4
d_call: TRBD2
j_call: TRBJ2-5
clone_size: -
cdr3_nt: TGTGCCAGCAGCTTTAGGGGACTAGCGGGGCGAGAGACCCAGTACTTC
cdr3_aa: CASSFRGLAGRETQYF

v_call: TRBV7-9
d_call: -
j_call: TRBJ1-1
clone_size: -
cdr3_nt: TGTGCCAGCAGCTTATGGAGCAACACTGAAGCTTTCTTT
cdr3_aa: CASSLWSNTEAFF

v_call: TRBV5-4
d_call: -
j_call: TRBJ1-2
clone_size: -
cdr3_nt: TGTGCCAGCACCGGACTGGAGGTCTATGGCTACACCTTC
cdr3_aa: CASTGLEVYGYTF

v_call: TRBV7-3
d_call: TRBD2
j_call: TRBJ2-3
clone_size: -
cdr3_nt: TGTGCCAGCGGCCTAGCGGGGGGAAGCACAGATACGCAGTATTTT
cdr3_aa: CASGLAGGSTDTQYF

v_call: TRBV4-1
d_call: -
j_call: TRBJ1-1
clone_size: -
cdr3_nt: TGCGCCAGCAGCCCGGCCGCCACCCCGGGCCAAGGGAGGACGTGGGCTTTCTTT
cdr3_aa: CASSPAATPGQGRTWAFF

v_call: TRBV6-6
d_call: TRBD1
j_call: TRBJ2-7
clone_size: -
cdr3_nt: TGTGCCAGCAGTTTTGGACAGGGGTCGTGGGAGCAGTACTTC
cdr3_aa: CASSFGQGSWEQYF

v_call: TRBV7-9
d_call: TRBD1
j_call: TRBJ2-1
clone_size: -
cdr3_nt: TGTGCCAGCAGCATGGGGTGGACAGGGGCCTACAATGAGCAGTTCTTC
cdr3_aa: CASSMGWTGAYNEQFF

v_call: TRBV18
d_call: -
j_call: TRBJ1-2
clone_size: -
cdr3_nt: TGTGCCAGCCGGTTGGGACAAGCTAACTATGGCTACACCTTC
cdr3_aa: CASRLGQANYGYTF

v_call: TRBV11-3
d_call: -
j_call: TRBJ2-2
clone_size: -
cdr3_nt: TGTGCCAGCCGCAACTCAGGGGCCGGGGAGCTGTTTTTT
cdr3_aa: CASRNSGAGELFF

v_call: TRBV6-1
d_call: -
j_call: TRBJ1-5
clone_size: few
cdr3_nt: TGTGCCAGCAGGGGTCAGGGTTATGGCAATCAGCCCCAGCATTTT
cdr3_aa: CASRGQGYGNQPQHF

v_call: TRBV27
d_call: TRBD2
j_call: TRBJ2-3
clone_size: -
cdr3_nt: TGTGCCAGCAGTTTATACGCGGGGGGGAAAACAGATACGCAGTATTTT
cdr3_aa: CASSLYAGGKTDTQYF

v_call: TRBV2
d_call: -
j_call: TRBJ1-4
clone_size: once
cdr3_nt: TGTGCCAGCAGTTACAGGGTGTCGTCGAGACTGTTTTTT
cdr3_aa: CASSYRVSSRLFF

v_call: TRBV11-2
d_call: -
j_call: TRBJ2-7
clone_size: -
cdr3_nt: TGTGCCAGCAGCTTAGAGGGTGGAGTTTCCTCCGGGCAGTACTTC
cdr3_aa: CASSLEGGVSSGQYF

v_call: TRBV11-2
d_call: -
j_call: TRBJ1-2
clone_size: once
cdr3_nt: TGTGCCAGCAGCTTGCCTTTGGAGGTAAACACCTTC
cdr3_aa: CASSLPLEVNTF

v_call: TRBV6-6
d_call: TRBD1
j_call: TRBJ2-3
clone_size: few
cdr3_nt: TGTGCCGGCAGGGGGCATGTTATGGATACGCAGTATTTT
cdr3_aa: CAGRGHVMDTQYF

v_call: TRBV14
d_call: TRBD1
j_call: TRBJ2-7
clone_size: -
cdr3_nt: TGTGCCAGCAGCTACGGACAGGGTTATACCTACGAGCAGTACTTC
cdr3_aa: CASSYGQGYTYEQYF

v_call: TRBV5-4
d_call: TRBD1
j_call: TRBJ1-3
clone_size: -
cdr3_nt: TGTGCCAGCAGCACGACAGGGCGGTCTGGAAACACCATATATTTT
cdr3_aa: CASSTTGRSGNTIYF

v_call: TRBV5-5
d_call: -
j_call: TRBJ1-5
clone_size: -
cdr3_nt: TGTGCCAGCAGCCCGACGGAGGGAGTTCTTAGCAATCAGCCCCAGCATTTT
cdr3_aa: CASSPTEGVLSNQPQHF

v_call: TRBV30
d_call: TRBD1
j_call: TRBJ1-4
clone_size: -
cdr3_nt: TGTGCCTGGAGTACAGGGGAGAAACTGTTTTTT
cdr3_aa: CAWSTGEKLFF

v_call: TRBV2
d_call: TRBD2
j_call: TRBJ2-3
clone_size: -
cdr3_nt: TGTGCCAGCAAGGGTAGAGCGGGGGCGGGGGATACGCAGTATTTT
cdr3_aa: CASKGRAGAGDTQYF

v_call: TRBV4-1
d_call: -
j_call: TRBJ1-2
clone_size: -
cdr3_nt: TGCGCCAGCAGCCAAGCAGGTCCCTATGGCTACACCTTC
cdr3_aa: CASSQAGPYGYTF

v_call: TRBV7-2
d_call: -
j_call: TRBJ1-5
clone_size: few
cdr3_nt: TGTGCCAGCAGCTTCCGCGGCTCTCAGCCCCAGCATTTT
cdr3_aa: CASSFRGSQPQHF

v_call: TRBV7-8
d_call: -
j_call: TRBJ2-7
clone_size: few
cdr3_nt: TGTGCCAGCAGCTTAGCATCCAGGGCGTACGAGCAGTACTTC
cdr3_aa: CASSLASRAYEQYF

v_call: TRBV7-3
d_call: -
j_call: TRBJ1-1
clone_size: -
cdr3_nt: TGTGCCAGCAGCTTTAGTGGTGACACTGAAGCTTTCTTT
cdr3_aa: CASSFSGDTEAFF

v_call: TRBV19
d_call: TRBD2
j_call: TRBJ2-1
clone_size: -
cdr3_nt: TGTGCCAGTAGTATACCGGGACTAGCGGGCAATGAGCAGTTCTTC
cdr3_aa: CASSIPGLAGNEQFF

v_call: TRBV5-4
d_call: -
j_call: TRBJ1-4
clone_size: -
cdr3_nt: TGTGCCAGCAGCTTGGGATATCCGGGAACAACTAATGAAAAACTGTTTTTT
cdr3_aa: CASSLGYPGTTNEKLFF

v_call: TRBV19
d_call: TRBD1
j_call: TRBJ1-1
clone_size: once
cdr3_nt: TGTGCCAGTAGTGCAACAGGGGTGCGCACTGAAGCTTTCTTT
cdr3_aa: CASSATGVRTEAFF

v_call: TRBV5-6
d_call: -
j_call: TRBJ1-1
clone_size: -
cdr3_nt: TGTGCCAGCAGCTGGGAGAGGGCTGAAGCTTTCTTT
cdr3_aa: CASSWERAEAFF

v_call: TRBV10-3
d_call: TRBD2
j_call: TRBJ2-1
clone_size: -
cdr3_nt: TGTGCCATCACAGCGGGGGCCTACAATGAGCAGTTCTTC
cdr3_aa: CAITAGAYNEQFF

v_call: TRBV2
d_call: TRBD2
j_call: TRBJ2-2
clone_size: -
cdr3_nt: TGTGCCAGCAGATTTAGCGGGGGGGCCACCGGGGAGCTGTTTTTT
cdr3_aa: CASRFSGGATGELFF

v_call: TRBV20-1
d_call: -
j_call: TRBJ1-1
clone_size: -
cdr3_nt: TGCAGTGCTAGTCAGAACACTGAAGCTTTCTTT
cdr3_aa: CSASQNTEAFF

v_call: TRBV9
d_call: -
j_call: TRBJ2-3
clone_size: -
cdr3_nt: TGTGCCAGCAGCGTAGGGGGAACTAGCAGCACAGATACGCAGTATTTT
cdr3_aa: CASSVGGTSSTDTQYF

v_call: TRBV5-1
d_call: TRBD1
j_call: TRBJ2-7
clone_size: -
cdr3_nt: TGCGCCAGCAGCTTGGGGCCGACAGGGGGCAACTACGAGCAGTACTTC
cdr3_aa: CASSLGPTGGNYEQYF